Presented here are 5 T cell receptor beta chains from one specimen sequenced in a study of T-cell memory formation after mild COVID-19 (dated by TCRdb to about 2021). The method was 5' RACE. Sequencer: Illumina NovaSeq 6000. TCRdb ran its own pipeline on the public reads, namely fastp trimming at Q25 and MiXCR clone calling, and kept in-frame beta chains. Rows merge per CDR3 protein into single entries with the most common DNA and genes. Recorded for this sample are roughly 310,000 distinct CDR3 sequences; 15% to 20% of them occurred a single time. The ten top clones hold approximately 20% of the sample. The sample taken for sequencing was PBMCs or a T cell subset sorted from them (not recorded which). The receptors come from a man aged 18 to 30 who had mild COVID-19 (a few samples of this study predate the infection). The sample titles of this study are shuffled in the database, so cell type and time point are left out; the donor was told from shared clones.

The chain couples TRBV6-6 to TRBJ1-2, with D perhaps TRBD1 (5 bases). This CDR3 is built from 15 residues. V shed 2 bases and J shed 2 bases, with 12 bases lying between them. Germline assignment: CDR1 MNHNY and CDR2 SVGAGI (reference sequence). This CDR3 is CASSYDPGLNYGYTF. The CDR3 nucleotides read TGTGCCAGCAGTTACGACCCGGGGCTGAACTATGGCTACACCTTC.

V and J are TRBV12-3 or TRBV12-4 and TRBJ2-5; D not certain. This CDR3 is built from 14 residues. The V gene lost 4 bases and the J gene lost 4 bases, with 13 bases spanning the gap. The CDR3, as DNA: TGTGCCAGCAGTTCCAACGGCAGGCCAGAGACCCAGTACTTC. This gives the protein CASSSNGRPETQYF.

V usage is TRBV4-1 and J usage is TRBJ1-1; D is perhaps TRBD1 (5 bases). The CDR3 runs to 15 residues. Trimming pared 6 bases from V and 3 bases from J, leaving 17 bases between. The germline V gene has CDR1 MGHRA and CDR2 YSYEKL. In nucleotides, the CDR3 is TGCGCCAGCAGGCGTCGACAGCTGGAGTACACTGAAGCTTTCTTT. It is translated as CASRRRQLEYTEAFF.

This clonotype was seen more than once but under ten times. The chain couples TRBV28 to TRBJ2-7; D is tentatively TRBD1 or TRBD2 (5 bases each). V was trimmed by 6 bases and J by 1 base, leaving 19 bases between them. The CDR3 totals 16 residues. CDR1 and CDR2 (germline): MDHEN, SYDVKM. As DNA, the CDR3 is TGTGCCAGCAGCAGTGCCGGGACGGCTTATTCCTACGAGCAGTACGTC. It encodes CASSSAGTAYSYEQYV.

The chain joins TRBV10-3 to TRBJ2-5; 10 positions agree with TRBD2. This CDR3 comprises 15 residues. The V gene's germline CDR1 is ENHRY and CDR2 SYGVKD. V dropped 2 bases and J dropped 5; count of bases not matched to a gene: 5. CDR3 coding DNA: TGTGCCATCAGTGAGAAGAGCGGGGGGGATGAGACCCAGTACTTC. Its translation: CAISEKSGGDETQYF.